The 21 T cell receptor beta chains given below trace back to one sample, sequenced in a study of T-cell reconstitution after alpha-beta-depleted transplantation in children. For TCRbeta, the library was prepared with unique molecular identifiers. In TCRdb, the PCR reads were re-called with MiXCR into one record per CDR3 protein. Of under 750,000 distinct CDR3 sequences listed, 23% are singletons. The source was PBMCs, mostly from graft donor cells, collected 360 days after TCRalphabeta/CD19-depleted stem cell transplant. The receptors shown here come from a boy under three years old who had a stem cell transplant for acute myeloid leukemia, so the T cells may come from the graft donor.

This clonotype was picked up many times. The gene calls are TRBV12-3 or TRBV12-4 and TRBJ2-2, with TRBD1 matching 9 bases. Germline trimming cut 10 bases from V and 7 bases from J; bases unmatched to any gene: 4. This CDR3 is built from 12 residues. CDR3 protein: CATGTGSGELFF. In DNA, the CDR3 is TGTGCCACCGGGACAGGGAGCGGGGAGCTGTTTTTT.

The chain carries TRBV15 and TRBJ2-1; 10 bases are a match to TRBD2. The CDR3 has 16 amino acids. The V gene's germline CDR1 is LNHNV and CDR2 YYDKDF (reference sequence). Unmatched junction bases numbered 8, after V lost 0 bases and J lost 9 bases. The CDR3 loop is CATSRDHSGGRGEQFF. As DNA, the CDR3 is TGTGCCACCAGCAGAGATCATAGCGGGGGGAGGGGTGAGCAGTTCTTC.

This clonotype occurred many times. This rearrangement joins TRBV28 to TRBJ2-1; D remains ambiguous. Looked up from germline, CDR1 is MDHEN and CDR2 is SYDVKM. The CDR3 totals 12 residues. V lost 1 base and J lost 5, with 3 bases in between. CDR3 in amino acids: CASSLSHNEQFF. CDR3 bases: TGTGCCAGCAGTTTATCCCACAATGAGCAGTTCTTC.

This clonotype has more than one count but fewer than ten. One end of the junction is discordant with germline, which a read error may explain. The genes are TRBV7-2 and TRBJ2-7; D is ambiguous. Germline-derived CDR1 and CDR2 are SGHTA and FQGNSA. The CDR3 sequence is 15 residues long. CDR3 region: CASSPLQENEEWGNF. Here the CDR3 DNA reads TGTGCCAGCAGCCCGTTACAAGAGAACGAAGAATGGGGTAACTTC.

This clonotype was counted at least ten times. This chain joins TRBV7-2 and TRBJ2-5; 7 nucleotides match TRBD2. The germline V gene encodes CDR1 SGHTA and CDR2 FQGNSA. This CDR3 region has 16 residues. V lost 1 base, J lost 2 bases, and 7 bases stayed unmatched. CDR3 region: CASSLVIAGAQETQYF. For the CDR3, the DNA is TGTGCCAGCAGCTTAGTAATAGCGGGCGCACAAGAGACCCAGTACTTC.

This chain links TRBV6-2 or TRBV6-3 with TRBJ1-2; D is ambiguous. The germline V gene has CDR1 MNHEY and CDR2 SVGEGT. The CDR3 runs to 13 residues. V was shortened by 2 bases and J by 5 bases, with 9 bases between the two germline ends. CDR3 protein: CASSYGAVYGYTF. The CDR3 DNA reads TGTGCCAGCAGTTACGGAGCCGTTTATGGCTACACCTTC.

The rearrangement joins TRBV20-1 to TRBJ2-7; D is uncertain. This CDR3 is 11 amino acids long. V was cut by 1 base and J by 6 bases, with 7 bases left in between. From germline, CDR1 is DFQATT and CDR2 SNEGSKA (reference sequence). The CDR3 sequence is CSARVSTEQYF. CDR3 in DNA: TGCAGTGCTAGAGTGAGTACCGAGCAGTACTTC.

This clonotype was recorded many times. The chain recombines TRBV20-1 with TRBJ2-7, with 8 bases that match TRBD1. CDR1 is DFQATT and CDR2 is SNEGSKA in the germline V gene (reference sequence). V lost 5 bases, J lost 6 bases, and 9 bases stayed unmatched. The CDR3 runs 13 residues. The CDR3 DNA reads as TGCAGTGCTTCCCAACAGGGGACAGGCGAGCAGTACGTC. It translates to CSASQQGTGEQYV.

This clonotype has just a few counts. The J gene is TRBJ2-1, the V gene TRBV7-2; TRBD2 agrees at 7 bases. Germline lookup yields CDR1 SGHTA and CDR2 FQGNSA. This CDR3 region has 16 residues. The V and J ends lost 2 bases and 8 bases, in that order; junction bases with no gene match: 12. The CDR3 spells CASSLFGRGSGDEQFF. The CDR3 bases are TGTGCCAGCAGCTTATTCGGGCGGGGGTCGGGTGATGAGCAGTTCTTC.

This clonotype has just a few counts. This chain connects TRBV11-3 to TRBJ2-1, with TRBD1 matching 9 bases. The trim removed 5 bases at V and 7 bases at J, leaving 12 bases unmatched. Germline assignment: CDR1 SGHNT and CDR2 YENEEA. The CDR3 is made up of 16 amino acids. CDR3 bases: TGTGCCAGCAGCCTAAACACAGGGGGCGCGATAAATGAGCAGTTCTTC. This sequence encodes CASSLNTGGAINEQFF.

Ten or more counts support this clonotype. V and J are TRBV25-1 and TRBJ2-3, with D maybe TRBD1 (6 bases). Trimming pared 1 base from V and 2 bases from J, leaving 10 bases between. The length of the CDR3 is 15 residues. Germline assignment: CDR1 MGHDK and CDR2 SYGVNS. The CDR3 coding sequence is TGTGCCAGCAGTGAATTTGGACAGTCCACAGATACGCAGTATTTT. It codes for CASSEFGQSTDTQYF.

This chain links TRBV12-3 or TRBV12-4 with TRBJ2-7; D possibly uses TRBD1 or TRBD2 (6 bases each). CDR3 length: 18 residues. V was shortened by 3 bases and J by 6 bases, with 27 bases between the two germline ends. The CDR3 loop is CASSLRFLGGESICEQYF. Here the CDR3 DNA reads TGTGCCAGCAGTTTGAGGTTTCTGGGGGGCGAGAGTATTTGCGAGCAGTACTTC.

At least ten counts were recorded for this clonotype. The chain carries TRBV9 and TRBJ1-6, with D hard to call. V lost 0 bases, J lost 10 bases, and 11 bases lay in between. The CDR3 length is 14 residues. Per the germline V gene, CDR1 is SGDLS and CDR2 is YYNGEE. The CDR3 loop is CASSVGRSGSPLHF. DNA of the CDR3: TGTGCCAGCAGCGTAGGGAGGTCCGGCTCACCCCTCCACTTT.

The chain joins TRBV7-2 to TRBJ1-2, with unresolved D. The CDR3 extends over 15 amino acids. Germline CDR1 SGHTA, CDR2 FQGNSA. V gave up 4 bases and J gave up 0 bases, with 12 bases separating them. CDR3 protein: CASSYLGYPNYGYTF. DNA of the CDR3: TGTGCCAGCAGCTACCTCGGATACCCTAACTATGGCTACACCTTC.

This clonotype was recorded a few times. This CDR3 is CASSESRGWETQYF. CDR3 DNA sequence: TGTGCCAGCAGTGAATCAAGGGGCTGGGAGACCCAGTACTTC. The chain links TRBV25-1 to TRBJ2-5; perhaps TRBD1 as D (5 bases). V was pared by 1 base and J by 5 bases, with 11 bases between. CDR1 and CDR2 (germline): MGHDK, SYGVNS. The CDR3 runs 14 residues.

V is TRBV7-9 and J is TRBJ2-7, with TRBD2 matching 7 bases. With 3 bases clipped from V and 2 bases from J, the junction kept 7 bases outside the gene matches. This CDR3 spans 15 amino acids. CDR1 and CDR2 from the germline V gene are SEHNR and FQNEAQ (reference sequence). The CDR3 sequence is CASSFWGGETYEQYF. DNA for the CDR3: TGTGCCAGCAGCTTTTGGGGAGGGGAGACCTACGAGCAGTACTTC.

This clonotype has ten or more counts. V and J are TRBV28 and TRBJ2-5, with D perhaps matching TRBD1 or TRBD2 (7 bases each). The CDR3 is 16 residues long. Germline V gene sequence: CDR1 MDHEN, CDR2 SYDVKM. V dropped 3 bases and J dropped 5 bases, with 19 bases sitting between them. Here the CDR3 reads CASSFTRGRGRETQYF. CDR3 coding DNA: TGTGCCAGCAGTTTTACGCGTGGGAGGGGGCGTGAGACCCAGTACTTC.

This chain joins TRBV15 and TRBJ2-3; 9 bases fit TRBD1. The germline V gene has CDR1 LNHNV and CDR2 YYDKDF (reference sequence). The V gene end was trimmed by 9 bases and the J gene end by 3 bases; junction bases not matched to a gene: 16. The CDR3 runs to 17 residues. The CDR3 is CATGTGKVKFGTDTQYF. The CDR3 DNA sequence: TGTGCCACGGGGACAGGGAAAGTGAAATTTGGGACAGATACGCAGTATTTT.

This clonotype showed up just a few times. The chain couples TRBV4-2 to TRBJ1-1; D is undetermined. Germline V gene lookup returns CDR1 LGHNA and CDR2 YNFKEQ. Trimming cost V 0 bases and J 7 bases, with 12 bases left between them. This CDR3 has 14 residues. This CDR3 is CASSQEGRFYEAFF. The DNA for the CDR3 is TGTGCCAGCAGCCAAGAAGGCCGGTTTTATGAAGCTTTCTTT.

This clonotype was seen only a few times. This chain uses TRBV6-5 with TRBJ1-6; D uncertain. CDR1 MNHEY and CDR2 SVGAGI come from the germline V gene. This CDR3 has 15 residues. V was pared by 0 bases and J by 9 bases, with 12 bases between. CDR3 sequence reads: CASSYSVQVSSPLHF. CDR3 in DNA: TGTGCCAGCAGTTACTCGGTCCAGGTCTCTTCACCCCTCCACTTT.

The gene calls are TRBV12-3 or TRBV12-4 and TRBJ2-3, with TRBD2 matching over 10 bases. V was pared by 4 bases and J by 7 bases, with 17 bases of the junction left unmatched. The CDR3 is 18 residues long. CDR3 in DNA: TGTGCCAGCAGTTCGCCACTAGCGGGGCCAGTGGACCCAAATACGCAGTATTTT. It specifies CASSSPLAGPVDPNTQYF.